One and the same sample provided the 21 T cell receptor beta chains below, sequenced in a study of response to subunit inactivated influenza vaccine. TCRdb ran MiXCR on the RT-PCR reads and lists one entry per CDR3 protein. The sample comprises about half a million distinct CDR3 sequences, about 25% of which are singletons, and 1.5% to 2% rests with the top ten. The source material was CD4+ T cells sorted from PBMCs, sampled about 5 days after vaccination. Receptors were obtained from a man in his forties or fifties who received an inactivated influenza vaccine.

This clonotype was detected only a few times. The V gene is TRBV7-9, the J gene TRBJ1-1; perhaps TRBD1 as D (5 bases). Germline-derived CDR1 and CDR2 are SEHNR and FQNEAQ (reference sequence). Trimming removed 10 bases from V and 7 bases from J, with 16 bases in between. The CDR3 is 12 amino acids. The CDR3 loop reads CAILDRPNEAFF. The CDR3 DNA follows: TGTGCCATTTTAGACAGACCCAATGAAGCTTTCTTT.

The chain combines TRBV27 with TRBJ1-6, with a possible D match to TRBD1 (5 bases). The CDR3 extends over 14 amino acids. The V end was cut by 3 bases, the J end by 6 bases, with 9 bases between. Per the germline V gene, CDR1 is MNHEY and CDR2 is SMNVEV (reference sequence). CDR3 sequence: CASSLARANSPLHF. The DNA of the CDR3 is TGTGCCAGCAGTTTGGCCAGGGCTAATTCACCCCTCCACTTT.

This clonotype was seen a handful of times. The chain uses TRBV4-2 and TRBJ2-1, with a possible D match to TRBD2 (6 bases). The V end was cut by 0 bases, the J end by 5 bases, with 17 bases between. CDR3 length equals 17 residues. The germline gives CDR1 LGHNA, CDR2 YNFKEQ. CDR3 amino acids: CASSQDGASVANNEQFF. The CDR3 bases are TGTGCCAGCAGCCAAGATGGGGCTAGCGTGGCCAACAATGAGCAGTTCTTC.

The J gene is TRBJ2-2, the V gene TRBV4-3, with D perhaps matching TRBD2 (6 bases). In germline, CDR1 is LGHNA, CDR2 YSLEER. The CDR3 sequence is 15 residues long. The V end was cut by 5 bases, the J end by 2 bases, with 12 bases between. CDR3 amino acids: CASSAGTLNTGELFF. CDR3 DNA: TGCGCCAGCAGCGCGGGGACTTTAAACACCGGGGAGCTGTTTTTT.

The genes are TRBV5-1 and TRBJ1-2, with 9 bases lining up with TRBD1. J was trimmed by 7 bases and V by 0 bases; bases with no gene match: 4. The length of the CDR3 is 14 residues. Per the germline V gene, CDR1 is SGHRS and CDR2 is YFSETQ. CDR3 sequence: CASSLDRGHGGYTF. The CDR3 DNA is TGCGCCAGCAGCTTGGACAGGGGGCATGGTGGCTACACCTTC.

The chain links TRBV28 to TRBJ1-5; 11 bases align to TRBD1. CDR3 length: 15 residues. The V gene end was trimmed by 6 bases and the J gene end by 6 bases; junction bases not matched to a gene: 7. CDR1 is MDHEN, CDR2 SYDVKM, per germline. In DNA form, the CDR3 reads TGTGCCAGCAGGGGGACAGGGGGATTTGGTCAGCCCCAGCATTTT. The encoded protein is CASRGTGGFGQPQHF.

CDR3 nucleotide sequence: TGTGCCAGCAGCTCACAGTCAGGTGTGAAAGAGACCCAGTACTTC. Protein product: CASSSQSGVKETQYF. The chain links TRBV7-2 to TRBJ2-5, with D unresolved. This CDR3 contains 15 residues. Deletions cut 4 bases from V and 3 bases from J, with 15 bases between. The germline CDR1 and CDR2 sequences are SGHTA and FQGNSA. The full variable domain, completed using reference TRBV7-2 and TRBJ2-5, is GAGVSQSPSNKVTEKGKDVELRCDPISGHTALYWYRQSLGQGLEFLIYFQGNSAPDKSGLPSDRFSAERTGGSVSTLTIQRTQQEDSAVYLCASSSQSGVKETQYFGPGTRLLVL.

Regarding this clonotype: This clone may be a read error of a much larger clone one base away. V gene TRBV20-1 combines with J gene TRBJ2-2, with TRBD1 matching 7 bases. Germline CDR1 DFQATT, CDR2 SNEGSKA (reference sequence). V shed 2 bases and J 5 bases; nucleotides not matched to a gene: 11. This CDR3 is 16 amino acids long. CDR3 in DNA: TGCAGTGCTAGAACCCCGACAGGGTTGGGGACCGGGGAGCTGTTTTTT. Its protein product is CSARTPTGLGTGELFF.

As DNA, the CDR3 is TGTGCCAGCAGTGATGGCTCCTCCGGGATGTCCCAGTACTTC. Its protein is CASSDGSSGMSQYF. V is TRBV2 and J is TRBJ2-5; possibly TRBD2 for D (5 bases). This CDR3 spans 14 amino acids. V was clipped by 3 bases and J by 9 bases, with 17 bases between them. CDR1 and CDR2 (germline): SNHLY, FYNNEI.

Only a few counts were recorded for this clonotype. CDR3 protein: CSAPSGQYQETQYF. The CDR3 region has the DNA TGCAGTGCTCCGTCGGGGCAGTACCAAGAGACCCAGTACTTC. This rearrangement joins TRBV20-1 to TRBJ2-5; D is tentatively TRBD1 or TRBD2 (5 bases each). The CDR3 consists of 14 residues. The V end lost 5 bases, the J end lost 0 bases, and 13 bases lay between the germline ends. CDR1 is DFQATT and CDR2 is SNEGSKA in the germline V gene (reference sequence).

This clonotype was counted ten times or more. This chain joins TRBV12-3 or TRBV12-4 and TRBJ2-2, with 10 nucleotides matching TRBD1. This CDR3 spans 16 amino acids. Trimming at V came to 5 bases and at J to 6 bases, leaving 9 bases not matched to a gene. The CDR3 spells CASSLGQGGPAGELFF. As DNA, the CDR3 is TGTGCCAGCAGTCTTGGACAGGGGGGTCCCGCCGGGGAGCTGTTTTTT.

This clonotype was picked up one time. This chain joins TRBV5-5 and TRBJ2-7, with no clear D. V lost 0 bases and J 9 bases, leaving 22 bases between the germline ends. CDR3 length equals 16 residues. The germline V gene has CDR1 SGHKS and CDR2 YYEKEE (reference sequence). The CDR3 DNA reads TGTGCCAGCAGCTTGGATCCGCTTGATTTAACACGACTGCAGTACTTC. Its protein product is CASSLDPLDLTRLQYF.

The chain is built from TRBV15 and TRBJ2-3; 7 bases match TRBD1. Germline CDR1 LNHNV, CDR2 YYDKDF (reference sequence). The CDR3 is made up of 15 amino acids. V gave up 0 bases and J gave up 2 bases; unmatched junction bases: 2. Here the CDR3 reads CATSREGQNTDTQYF. The CDR3 DNA sequence: TGTGCCACCAGCAGAGAGGGACAGAACACAGATACGCAGTATTTT.

The gene calls are TRBV5-1 and TRBJ2-1; 8 nucleotides align to TRBD2. Germline values: CDR1 SGHRS, CDR2 YFSETQ. The junction had 10 bases not matched to a gene; V was cut back by 3 bases and J by 8 bases. This CDR3 is 15 amino acids long. The CDR3 sequence is CASSSQGSGVYEQFF. The CDR3 nucleotides are TGCGCCAGCAGCTCGCAGGGTAGCGGGGTCTATGAGCAGTTCTTC.

The genes are TRBV15 and TRBJ2-7; D might be TRBD1 (5 bases). The V and J ends lost 3 bases and 4 bases respectively, with 10 bases between them. The CDR3 length is 13 residues. Germline V CDR1 and CDR2: LNHNV, YYDKDF (reference sequence). This CDR3 is CATSSAGMYEQYF. Written as DNA, the CDR3 is TGTGCCACCAGCAGCGCAGGGATGTACGAGCAGTACTTC.

The chain employs TRBV2 and TRBJ2-7; 7 bases agree with TRBD1. This CDR3 region has 15 residues. Unmatched junction bases numbered 11, after V lost 6 bases and J lost 3 bases. Germline loops: CDR1 SNHLY, CDR2 FYNNEI. CDR3 residues: CASSLGQAGIYEQYF. CDR3 coding DNA: TGTGCCAGCAGCCTAGGACAGGCCGGAATCTACGAGCAGTACTTC.

This clonotype was counted a few times. The rearrangement joins TRBV7-2 to TRBJ1-3; D ambiguous. Germline CDR1 is SGHTA and CDR2 is FQGNSA. Trimming cost V 0 bases and J 3 bases, with 12 bases left between them. The CDR3 sequence is 16 residues long. CDR3 DNA sequence: TGTGCCAGCAGCTTAGCTCCGGGAGCTGGTGGAAACACCATATATTTT. Translating it yields CASSLAPGAGGNTIYF. Filled out from reference TRBV7-2 and TRBJ1-3, the complete variable domain reads GAGVSQSPSNKVTEKGKDVELRCDPISGHTALYWYRQSLGQGLEFLIYFQGNSAPDKSGLPSDRFSAERTGGSVSTLTIQRTQQEDSAVYLCASSLAPGAGGNTIYFGEGSWLTVV.

The sample holds a few counts of this clonotype. This chain joins TRBV20-1 and TRBJ2-5, with D maybe TRBD1 (5 bases). Trimming shortened V by 0 bases and J by 9 bases, and 20 bases separated the two germline ends. From germline, CDR1 is DFQATT and CDR2 SNEGSKA (reference sequence). The CDR3 runs to 15 residues. The CDR3 is CSARDPLGPPRAQYF. The CDR3 DNA reads as TGCAGTGCTAGAGATCCTCTCGGGCCCCCCAGGGCCCAGTACTTC.

This clonotype has just a few counts. The genes are TRBV15 and TRBJ2-3; no firm D call. This CDR3 has 18 amino acids. Trimming shortened V by 0 bases and J by 0 bases, and 16 bases separated the two germline ends. Germline V lookup: CDR1 LNHNV, CDR2 YYDKDF (reference sequence). The CDR3 DNA sequence: TGTGCCACCAGCAGAGATCCCCCAAGGTTTCTAAGCACAGATACGCAGTATTTT. Protein product: CATSRDPPRFLSTDTQYF.

This clonotype was seen a few times. The CDR3 loop is CSASESGVTQETQYF. For the CDR3, the DNA is TGCAGTGCTTCTGAAAGCGGGGTAACACAAGAGACCCAGTACTTC. This chain uses TRBV20-1 with TRBJ2-5, with 7 nucleotides matching TRBD2. Germline values: CDR1 DFQATT, CDR2 SNEGSKA (reference sequence). The CDR3 consists of 15 residues. After removal of 5 bases from V and 2 bases from J, the junction contained 11 bases not matched to a gene.

The sample holds a few counts of this clonotype. The V and J genes are TRBV6-6 and TRBJ1-1; a weak D match, TRBD1 (6 bases). The CDR3 is made up of 12 amino acids. Germline values: CDR1 MNHNY, CDR2 SVGAGI (reference sequence). V lost 5 bases and J 6 bases, leaving 10 bases between the germline ends. The CDR3 DNA follows: TGTGCCAGCAGTCACAGGGAGTCTGAAGCTTTCTTT. Its translation: CASSHRESEAFF.